This entry is about one T cell receptor (beta chain). Its matching antigen is unknown. Libraries were prepared by immunoSEQ multiplex PCR; TCRdb keeps only in-frame clonotypes and omits some of them. The profile covers around 85,000 clones, with approximately 90% appearing a single time and about 0.34% taken by the ten largest. Unstimulated Tregs (CD4+CD25+CD127-) and CD4+CD25- non-Tregs were sorted from PBMCs. This specimen belongs to a study of Tregs in tolerant kidney transplant recipients. As for the study in general: The nonmyeloablative bone marrow transplants came from related graft donors, with transient mixed chimerism.

Germline-derived CDR1 and CDR2 are SGHNT and YENEEA. Trimming left V 0 bases short and J 6 bases short, with 17 bases between. The CDR3 contains 16 residues. Overall study results and limits: This study did not directly address biological reproducibility. Antigen-driven expansion was suggested because donor-specific Tregs expanded more than all Tregs in tolerant patients.

The starting material was Tregs from blood, obtained before the transplant. This TCR was recovered from a human donor who received a combined kidney and bone marrow transplant. V usage is TRBV11-3 and J usage is TRBJ1-2; possible D gene TRBD1, 5 bases. CDR3 residues: CASSLEKGKWLNGYTF. In DNA form, the CDR3 reads TGTGCCAGCAGCTTAGAAAAGGGGAAGTGGCTTAATGGCTACACCTTC.